One sample yielded the 25 T cell receptor beta chains listed below, sequenced in a study of T cells after yellow fever vaccination. TCRdb used MiXCR to reprocess the 5' RACE reads, holding one entry per CDR3 protein. Here the sample spans some 550,000 distinct CDR3 sequences, about 19% being singletons. The input for sequencing was PBMCs, taken 15 days after the yellow fever booster vaccination. All receptors come from a man aged 25-45 years who received the YFV17D yellow fever vaccine.

The chain has TRBV25-1 and TRBJ1-4; D is possibly TRBD1 (6 bases). Germline lookup yields CDR1 MGHDK and CDR2 SYGVNS. Between the trimmed V and J ends, which lost 8 bases and 10 bases, there was a span of 17 bases. This CDR3 region has 13 residues. CDR3 amino acids: CASSETGGGKLFF. DNA for the CDR3: TGTGCCAGCTCCGAGACAGGTGGCGGAAAACTGTTTTTT. Supplemented by reference TRBV25-1 and TRBJ1-4, the full variable domain reads EADIYQTPRYLVIGTGKKITLECSQTMGHDKMYWYQQDPGMELHLIHYSYGVNSTEKGDLSSESTVSRIRTEHFPLTLESARPSHTSQYLCASSETGGGKLFFGSGTQLSVL.

This clonotype was seen a few times. J is TRBJ2-2 and V is TRBV2; 8 bases line up with TRBD2. Germline V gene sequence: CDR1 SNHLY, CDR2 FYNNEI. With V trimmed by 7 bases and J by 2 bases, 9 bases remained unmatched. The CDR3 sequence is 16 residues long. The CDR3 sequence is CASTEELAGNTGELFF. CDR3 bases: TGTGCCAGCACCGAGGAGCTAGCGGGCAACACCGGGGAGCTGTTTTTT. Combining the CDR3 with reference TRBV2 and TRBJ2-2 gives the whole variable domain EPEVTQTPSHQVTQMGQEVILRCVPISNHLYFYWYRQILGQKVEFLVSFYNNEISEKSEIFDDQFSVERPDGSNFTLKIRSTKLEDSAMYFCASTEELAGNTGELFFGEGSRLTVL.

This clonotype was observed a handful of times. The chain employs TRBV7-3 and TRBJ2-1; possible D gene TRBD1, 5 bases. V lost 1 base, J lost 5 bases, and 6 bases lay in between. CDR1 and CDR2 from the germline V gene are SGHTA and FQGTGA. The CDR3 is made up of 13 amino acids. In nucleotides, the CDR3 is TGTGCCAGCAGCTTAAGCAGGGACAATGAGCAGTTCTTC. It translates to CASSLSRDNEQFF.

This clonotype has at least ten counts. The chain recombines TRBV6-2 or TRBV6-3 with TRBJ2-7; no firm D call. From germline, CDR1 is MNHEY and CDR2 SVGEGT. CDR3 length equals 12 residues. The ends were cut back, 3 bases at V and 3 bases at J, with 6 bases in the middle. CDR3 in amino acids: CASSYVGYEQYF. Written as DNA, the CDR3 is TGTGCCAGCAGTTATGTAGGCTACGAGCAGTACTTC.

The table lists this clonotype with a few counts. The CDR3 sequence is CASSEGGIQETQYF. The CDR3 nucleotides read TGTGCCAGCAGTGAAGGGGGGATCCAAGAGACCCAGTACTTC. V and J are TRBV25-1 and TRBJ2-5; perhaps TRBD2 as D (6 bases). The V gene lost 2 bases and the J gene lost 1 base, with 8 bases spanning the gap. The CDR3 length is 14 residues. Per the germline V gene, CDR1 is MGHDK and CDR2 is SYGVNS.

This clonotype was seen a handful of times. The rearrangement joins TRBV3-1 to TRBJ2-1, with 7 bases identical to TRBD2. The germline V gene has CDR1 LGHDT and CDR2 YNNKEL (reference sequence). V gave up 3 bases and J gave up 2 bases; unmatched junction bases: 7. The CDR3 consists of 16 residues. In DNA form, the CDR3 reads TGTGCCAGCAGCCACTCTAGCGGCAACCCCTACAATGAGCAGTTCTTC. This sequence encodes CASSHSSGNPYNEQFF.

V usage is TRBV6-1 and J usage is TRBJ2-3; 7 bases agree with TRBD1. Germline assignment: CDR1 MNHNS and CDR2 SASEGT. V was pared by 6 bases and J by 1 base, with 7 bases of the junction left unmatched. CDR3 length: 15 amino acids. CDR3 sequence: CASRINRGGTDTQYF. CDR3 nucleotides: TGTGCCAGCAGGATAAACAGGGGTGGCACAGATACGCAGTATTTT.

There are a few counts of this clonotype. The CDR3 loop is CARLSGASQPQHF. The CDR3, as DNA: TGTGCCAGGCTGTCAGGGGCCTCTCAGCCCCAGCATTTT. V usage is TRBV6-2 or TRBV6-3 and J usage is TRBJ1-5; tentatively, D is TRBD1 (6 bases). From germline, CDR1 is MNHEY and CDR2 SVGEGT. There are 13 residues in the CDR3. V was shortened by 9 bases and J by 6 bases, with 15 bases between the two germline ends.

This clonotype has just a few counts. The chain is built from TRBV14 and TRBJ2-5, with D uncertain. The ends were cut back, 0 bases at V and 4 bases at J, with 12 bases in the middle. The CDR3 has 15 amino acids. CDR1 is SGHDN and CDR2 is FVKESK in the germline V gene. The CDR3 reads CASSQDWPYGETQYF. CDR3 sequence (DNA): TGTGCCAGCAGCCAAGATTGGCCCTACGGAGAGACCCAGTACTTC.

This chain uses TRBV7-2 with TRBJ2-7, with 7 bases that match TRBD1. The J segment lost 6 bases and the V segment lost 0 bases, leaving 2 bases of the junction unmatched. Per the germline V gene, CDR1 is SGHTA and CDR2 is FQGNSA. The CDR3 totals 13 residues. The CDR3 region has the DNA TGTGCCAGCAGCTTAGCCCGGGACAGCGAGCAGTACTTC. Translating it yields CASSLARDSEQYF.

This chain joins TRBV3-1 and TRBJ2-7; 11 bases agree with TRBD2. Germline CDR1 and CDR2: LGHDT and YNNKEL (reference sequence). The junction had 5 bases not matched to a gene; V was cut back by 3 bases and J by 7 bases. The CDR3 sequence is 14 residues long. Written as DNA, the CDR3 is TGTGCCAGCAGCCAGGTGGCTAGCGGGAGGGAGCAGTACTTC. It specifies CASSQVASGREQYF.

V gene TRBV2 combines with J gene TRBJ2-4, with 13 positions matching TRBD2. The CDR3 contains 16 residues. J lost 6 bases, V lost 3 bases, and 5 bases had no gene match. Germline loops: CDR1 SNHLY, CDR2 FYNNEI. The CDR3 reads CASSEGLAGLGNIQYF. The CDR3 nucleotides are TGTGCCAGCAGTGAGGGACTAGCGGGACTCGGAAACATTCAGTACTTC.

The chain employs TRBV20-1 and TRBJ1-1; 7 bases agree with TRBD1. V lost 2 bases and J lost 3; bases outside the gene matches: 9. This CDR3 comprises 15 residues. Germline V gene data show CDR1 as DFQATT and CDR2 as SNEGSKA (reference sequence). In nucleotides, the CDR3 is TGCAGTGCTAGATTCAGGGGGGCAGGCGACACTGAAGCTTTCTTT. Its protein product is CSARFRGAGDTEAFF.

The V and J genes are TRBV5-1 and TRBJ1-6; D possibly corresponds to TRBD1 (5 bases). Germline lookup yields CDR1 SGHRS and CDR2 YFSETQ. Trimming shortened V by 4 bases and J by 7 bases, and 9 bases separated the two germline ends. The CDR3 covers 13 residues. In DNA, the CDR3 is TGCGCCAGCAGCAAGACAGACAATTCACCCCTCCACTTT. Residues: CASSKTDNSPLHF. Full variable domain (rest looked up from reference TRBV5-1 and TRBJ1-6): KAGVTQTPRYLIKTRGQQVTLSCSPISGHRSVSWYQQTPGQGLQFLFEYFSETQRNKGNFPGRFSGRQFSNSRSEMNVSTLELGDSALYLCASSKTDNSPLHFGNGTRLTVT.

The chain recombines TRBV19 with TRBJ2-1; the D is unclear. V was pared by 7 bases and J by 8 bases, with 21 bases between. The CDR3 has 15 amino acids. Germline-derived CDR1 and CDR2 are LNHDA and SQIVND (reference sequence). CDR3 in DNA: TGTGCCAGTACCCCGACCCGACCCTCCTTTGATGAGCAGTTCTTC. It codes for CASTPTRPSFDEQFF.

V and J are TRBV12-3 or TRBV12-4 and TRBJ2-7, with TRBD2 identical over 13 bases. This CDR3 comprises 16 residues. V lost 5 bases, J lost 7 bases, and 11 bases stayed unmatched. CDR3 protein: CASSARPLGLAGEQYF. The CDR3 bases are TGTGCCAGCAGTGCCCGGCCCCTGGGACTAGCGGGAGAGCAGTACTTC.

This clonotype was seen a handful of times. V gene TRBV10-3 combines with J gene TRBJ2-1; D perhaps matches TRBD2 (5 bases). CDR3 length: 11 residues. Trimming took 6 bases from V and 9 from J, leaving 9 bases between them. Germline V gene data show CDR1 as ENHRY and CDR2 as SYGVKD. CDR3 bases: TGTGCCATCAGAGGAGGAAGTGAGCAGTTCTTC. This translates into CAIRGGSEQFF.

There are a few counts of this clonotype. V is TRBV3-1 and J is TRBJ2-7; TRBD2 aligns across 9 bases. The CDR3 runs 16 residues. V shed 4 bases and J 7 bases; nucleotides not matched to a gene: 14. Germline lookup yields CDR1 LGHDT and CDR2 YNNKEL (reference sequence). CDR3 residues: CASSLLSGSPSGEQYF. The CDR3 nucleotides are TGTGCCAGCAGCCTTCTTAGCGGGAGCCCCTCGGGGGAGCAGTACTTC.

The V gene is TRBV6-5, the J gene TRBJ1-5; unclear D gene. The V end lost 0 bases, the J end lost 6 bases, and 6 bases lay between the germline ends. Germline V CDR1 and CDR2: MNHEY, SVGAGI. The CDR3 is 13 amino acids. Here the CDR3 DNA reads TGTGCCAGCAGTTACTCGCGGGTTCAGCCCCAGCATTTT. It codes for CASSYSRVQPQHF.

The chain links TRBV6-5 to TRBJ2-3; tentatively, D is TRBD1 (6 bases). The V end lost 2 bases, the J end lost 6 bases, and 18 bases lay between the germline ends. The CDR3 has 16 amino acids. Germline V lookup: CDR1 MNHEY, CDR2 SVGAGI. CDR3: CASSYLGGRDGDTQYF. The CDR3 DNA is TGTGCCAGCAGTTACCTAGGGGGAAGGGATGGGGATACGCAGTATTTT.

The genes are TRBV30 and TRBJ2-1, with 7 bases identical to TRBD2. Germline loops: CDR1 GTSNPN, CDR2 SVGIG (reference sequence). The J segment lost 4 bases and the V segment lost 3 bases, leaving 6 bases of the junction unmatched. The CDR3 loop spans 14 amino acids. As DNA, the CDR3 is TGTGCCTGGAGCGGGCTAGCGGTTTACAATGAGCAGTTCTTC. Translating gives CAWSGLAVYNEQFF.

For this clonotype: A much larger clone differs from this one at a single base, so this may be a read error. This sequence joins TRBV20-1 and TRBJ2-5; D gene uncertain. CDR3 length: 12 residues. V was clipped by 1 base and J by 3 bases, with 6 bases between them. From germline, CDR1 is DFQATT and CDR2 SNEGSKA (reference sequence). CDR3 in DNA: TGCAGTGCTAGAGGACGGGAAGAGACCCAGTACTTC. Residues: CSARGREETQYF.

The CDR3: CASSMGLAGAIDTQYF. CDR3 DNA sequence: TGTGCCAGCAGCATGGGACTAGCGGGAGCTATAGATACGCAGTATTTT. The chain employs TRBV7-2 and TRBJ2-3; 14 nucleotides agree with TRBD2. This CDR3 spans 16 amino acids. Per the germline V gene, CDR1 is SGHTA and CDR2 is FQGNSA. V dropped 5 bases and J dropped 5; count of bases not matched to a gene: 6.

This clonotype has a handful of counts. The V gene is TRBV29-1, the J gene TRBJ2-1; maybe TRBD1 (6 bases). The CDR3 loop spans 11 amino acids. Trimming cost V 3 bases and J 8 bases, with 8 bases left between them. The germline V gene encodes CDR1 SQVTM and CDR2 ANQGSEA. This chain's CDR3 is CSVDGGHEQFF. Written as DNA, the CDR3 is TGCAGCGTTGATGGGGGCCATGAGCAGTTCTTC.

The chain is built from TRBV7-2 and TRBJ2-5; no definite D call. V was clipped by 3 bases and J by 5 bases, with 16 bases between them. Germline CDR1 is SGHTA and CDR2 is FQGNSA. CDR3 length: 15 residues. CDR3 loop: CASSFSPGLGETQYF. Here the CDR3 DNA reads TGTGCCAGCAGCTTTAGCCCGGGCCTGGGGGAGACCCAGTACTTC.